This T cell receptor (beta chain) was profiled in a study of T cell responses to AZD1222 COVID-19 vaccine. Whole-study findings and limits: Females outnumbered males among donors, who were mostly white British; clonal diversity was possibly underestimated. Repertoire sampling was restricted to post-peak T cell response timepoints. Reportedly, nearly half of unique spike TCRs recognized epitopes outside B.1.351/B.1.1.7 mutations.

Measured with immunoSEQ multiplex PCR; TCRdb has only the in-frame clones, and not every one. The sample contains roughly 130,000 clones, about 90% of which appear only once. With regard to this clone: Antigen: not known.

The CDR3 is 15 residues long. Trimming pared 4 bases from V and 0 bases from J, leaving 11 bases between. Germline V gene lookup returns CDR1 SGHTA and CDR2 FQGNSA. This specimen was peripheral blood, taken on day 0 of AZD1222 vaccination. The chain has TRBV7-2 and TRBJ2-3; possibly TRBD1 for D (6 bases). The sequence was obtained from an adult in good health. CDR3 sequence reads: CASSSDRQSTDTQYF. CDR3 bases: TGTGCCAGCAGCTCCGACAGGCAAAGCACAGATACGCAGTATTTT.